This T cell receptor (beta chain) emerged from a study of early T cells in non-severe SARS-CoV-2 infection (TCRdb year 2021). For the wider study: Because TCR sequencing relied on bulk RNA taken from unsorted whole blood, pairing of alpha and beta chains was not possible.

V is trimmed back by 3 bases and J by 0 bases, and the junction contains 5 bases that no gene match accounts for. For CDR1 and CDR2, the germline V gene (reference sequence) lists LGHDT and YNNKEL. The cysteine opens and the phenylalanine closes a CDR3 of 17 amino acids. Of all the DNA, just the CDR3 is kept, 51 bases in frame from base 1. Library preparation employed 5' RACE. The sequencer was a NextSeq 500. Unique molecular identifiers were attached to individual cDNA molecules in the TCR library protocol so that sequencing error and PCR bias could be corrected. TCR alpha and beta chains were both sequenced, and the abundances of alpha and beta sequences in each sample were closely correlated with each other. Under the source paper's analysis protocol: V gene, J gene and CDR3 annotation of TCR sequences was performed with Decombinator V4. Expanded TCRs were defined as changing significantly between any two time points under a Poisson model with p below 0.0001. TCR abundances were normalised to the total number of TCRs sequenced in each sample and reported as counts per million. TRAV1-2 paired with TRAJ12, TRAJ20 or TRAJ33 defined MAIT TCRs, while TRAV10 paired with TRAJ18 defined iNKT TCRs. A search of VDJdb, accessed on 1 November 2021, was run for TCRs annotated to CMV, EBV and SARS-CoV-2, with TCRs annotated for multiple antigens excluded. TCRdb reprocessed the public reads (quality trimming at Q25 with fastp, clone calling with MiXCR) and kept in-frame beta chains. Each CDR3 protein appears once, grouped with its most common genes and DNA. The V and J calls were determined by TCRdb, not by the authors. This sample comprises under 85,000 distinct CDR3 sequences, 10% to 15% of them detected only once. Roughly 6.1% of the sample lies in the top ten.

Overall study outcomes, separate from this receptor: VDJdb matching was skewed toward anti-spike CD8 responses, so virus-specific expansions were likely underestimated and private and CD4 specificities were missed.

This was a case-control study nested in a cohort of healthcare workers in London, UK, who had nasopharyngeal swab PCR tests and blood samples taken every week. Healthcare workers were enrolled in the week of the UK lockdown, from 23 to 31 March 2020, and were followed every week for up to roughly 15 weeks. Concerning this clonotype: Its antigen is currently not known. The record has no base qualities; no much larger clone is one base away.

This TCR derives from an adult who was a healthcare worker with PCR-confirmed SARS-CoV-2 infection or an uninfected control (not recorded which). Source material: whole blood. The rearranged chain carries TRBV3-1 and TRBJ2-5; 12 bases in between match TRBD2. The DNA is TGTGCCAGCAGCCACCGGACTAGCGGGGCCTACCAAGAGACCCAGTACTTC. Its protein product is CASSHRTSGAYQETQYF.